Shown below are 17 T cell receptor beta chains from a single sample sequenced in a study of radiotherapy plus CTLA-4 blockade in lung cancer. Clones were read by immunoSEQ multiplex PCR, and TCRdb kept only the in-frame ones, dropping some. The data hold about 78,000 clones, with around 86% observed a single time. The sequencing used peripheral blood, collected from a patient treated with radiotherapy plus ipilimumab. Receptors originate from a human donor with non-small cell lung cancer who had stable disease on radiotherapy plus ipilimumab.

The J gene is TRBJ2-7, the V gene TRBV18; D may match TRBD1 or TRBD2 (5 bases each). Trimming shortened V by 3 bases and J by 7 bases, and 13 bases separated the two germline ends. Germline V gene lookup returns CDR1 KGHSH and CDR2 LQKENI. The CDR3 is made up of 13 amino acids. CDR3 bases: TGTGCCAGCTCACCCCAGGGTTCGGGAGAGCAGTACTTC. It codes for CASSPQGSGEQYF.

V is TRBV11-2 and J is TRBJ1-1; no clear D gene. The CDR3 has 13 amino acids. Germline assignment: CDR1 SGHAT and CDR2 FQNNGV. V lost 5 bases and J 1 base, leaving 8 bases between the germline ends. The CDR3 protein is CASSLSTNTEAFF. Written as DNA, the CDR3 is TGTGCCAGCAGCCTCTCAACGAACACTGAAGCTTTCTTT.

V is TRBV11-1 and J is TRBJ2-5, with TRBD2 matching 9 bases. Germline V gene sequence: CDR1 SGHAT, CDR2 FQDESV (reference sequence). CDR3 length equals 11 residues. Germline trimming cut 8 bases from V and 5 bases from J; bases unmatched to any gene: 0. CDR3 region: CASGTSETQYF. The CDR3 DNA sequence: TGTGCCAGCGGGACTAGCGAGACCCAGTACTTC.

CDR3 protein: CASSSGTGATYEQYF. CDR3 coding DNA: TGTGCCAGCAGCTCCGGGACAGGGGCCACCTACGAGCAGTACTTC. The chain recombines TRBV5-8 with TRBJ2-7, with TRBD1 matching over 10 bases. There are 15 residues in the CDR3. After removal of 3 bases from V and 2 bases from J, the junction contained 5 bases not matched to a gene. Germline V lookup: CDR1 SGHTS, CDR2 YDEGEE.

The V and J genes are TRBV5-1 and TRBJ2-7; D perhaps matches TRBD2 (6 bases). The V gene lost 6 bases and the J gene lost 6 bases, with 19 bases spanning the gap. The CDR3 spans 14 residues. Germline V CDR1 and CDR2: SGHRS, YFSETQ. This CDR3 is CASTLGGVKGEQYF. The CDR3 nucleotides read TGCGCCAGCACCCTAGGCGGGGTGAAGGGCGAGCAGTACTTC.

On this clone itself: An end of the junction differs from the germline gene, which may be a read error. This chain connects TRBV7-2 to TRBJ2-7; tentative D call: TRBD2 (6 bases). This CDR3 contains 14 residues. Germline CDR1 is SGHTA and CDR2 is FQGNSA. The CDR3 DNA sequence: TGTGCCAGCAGCTTCGGGGGTAGCTCCCACGAGCAGTACTTC. Its translation is CASSFGGSSHEQYF.

The rearrangement joins TRBV28 to TRBJ1-2, with D unclear. Germline V lookup: CDR1 MDHEN, CDR2 SYDVKM. This CDR3 contains 11 residues. V was cut by 6 bases and J by 7 bases, with 9 bases left in between. The DNA for the CDR3 is TGTGCCAGCAGCCCGTCCCGTGGCTACACCTTC. It translates to CASSPSRGYTF.

This clone was counted once. The chain couples TRBV2 to TRBJ1-4, with D perhaps TRBD1 (5 bases). Germline V gene lookup returns CDR1 SNHLY and CDR2 FYNNEI. V shed 2 bases and J shed 6 bases, with 13 bases lying between them. CDR3 length equals 15 residues. In DNA, the CDR3 is TGTGCCAGCAGTGAATGGGGGGGGAGGGATGAAAAACTGTTTTTT. This codes for CASSEWGGRDEKLFF.

V gene TRBV9 combines with J gene TRBJ2-2, with TRBD1 matching 8 bases. CDR3 length: 15 residues. V was clipped by 5 bases and J by 1 base; unmatched bases: 4. Germline CDR1 and CDR2: SGDLS and YYNGEE. The CDR3 DNA sequence: TGTGCCAGCAGTGCCACAGGGGGGAACACCGGGGAGCTGTTTTTT. Translated, it gives CASSATGGNTGELFF.

Concerning this clone: The identical CDR3 is also encoded by other nucleotide sequences in the sample. The chain carries TRBV2 and TRBJ2-7; no reliable D call. V was shortened by 3 bases and J by 4 bases, with 7 bases between the two germline ends. The CDR3 has 12 residues. Germline lookup yields CDR1 SNHLY and CDR2 FYNNEI. The CDR3 sequence is CASSDTSYEQYF. The CDR3, as DNA: TGTGCCAGCAGTGACACGTCTTACGAGCAGTACTTC.

The V gene is TRBV5-1, the J gene TRBJ2-5, with 7 nucleotides matching TRBD2. Germline-derived CDR1 and CDR2 are SGHRS and YFSETQ. The J segment lost 4 bases and the V segment lost 0 bases, leaving 3 bases of the junction unmatched. This CDR3 has 14 residues. In nucleotides, the CDR3 is TGCGCCAGCAGCTTGGGCGGGAGCCGAGAGACCCAGTACTTC. Translated, it gives CASSLGGSRETQYF.

CDR3 coding DNA: TGTGCCAGCAACAATGACAGGGCGTCAAATCAGCCCCAGCATTTT. This encodes CASNNDRASNQPQHF. This sequence joins TRBV6-6 and TRBJ1-5, with 7 bases matching TRBD1. The J segment lost 4 bases and the V segment lost 7 bases, leaving 10 bases of the junction unmatched. The germline CDR1 and CDR2 sequences are MNHNY and SVGAGI (reference sequence). This CDR3 region has 15 residues.

Here the CDR3 DNA reads TGTGCCACTTCCAACAGGGTTATGGTCCACGAGCAGTACTTC. Its protein is CATSNRVMVHEQYF. The chain couples TRBV25-1 to TRBJ2-7, with D perhaps matching TRBD1 (6 bases). V lost 10 bases and J lost 5, with 21 bases in between. Germline V CDR1 and CDR2: MGHDK, SYGVNS. The CDR3 has 14 residues.

This sequence joins TRBV28 and TRBJ2-7, with 7 positions matching TRBD2. Germline V gene data show CDR1 as MDHEN and CDR2 as SYDVKM. This CDR3 region has 13 residues. V shed 4 bases and J 0 bases; nucleotides not matched to a gene: 0. The CDR3 reads CASSWDYSYEQYF. CDR3 nucleotides: TGTGCCAGCAGTTGGGACTACTCCTACGAGCAGTACTTC. Looking up the rest from reference TRBV28 and TRBJ2-7 gives the full variable domain: DVKVTQSSRYLVKRTGEKVFLECVQDMDHENMFWYRQDPGLGLRLIYFSYDVKMKEKGDIPEGYSVSREKKERFSLILESASTNQTSMYLCASSWDYSYEQYFGPGTRLTVT.

The V and J genes are TRBV5-1 and TRBJ1-5; possible D gene TRBD1, 6 bases. The germline CDR1 and CDR2 sequences are SGHRS and YFSETQ. This CDR3 comprises 14 residues. The V end was cut by 4 bases, the J end by 7 bases, with 15 bases between. The chain's CDR3 is CASSQGEGEQPQHF. In nucleotides, the CDR3 is TGCGCCAGCAGCCAGGGAGAGGGGGAGCAGCCCCAGCATTTT.

The DNA for the CDR3 is TGTGCCAGCAGTTACGGCTCTGGAGCTTCACCCCTCCACTTT. Encoded protein: CASSYGSGASPLHF. The chain couples TRBV6-5 to TRBJ1-6; D not resolved. This CDR3 spans 14 amino acids. The V end lost 2 bases, the J end lost 9 bases, and 11 bases lay between the germline ends. The germline V gene has CDR1 MNHEY and CDR2 SVGAGI.

The V call is TRBV30, the J call TRBJ2-7; D tentatively reads TRBD1 or TRBD2 (5 bases each). CDR1 is GTSNPN and CDR2 is SVGIG in the germline V gene (reference sequence). V was trimmed by 0 bases and J by 2 bases, leaving 17 bases between them. This CDR3 has 16 residues. CDR3 amino acids: CAWSVLKGLRAYEQYF. DNA of the CDR3: TGTGCCTGGAGTGTACTAAAGGGGTTGAGGGCCTACGAGCAGTACTTC.